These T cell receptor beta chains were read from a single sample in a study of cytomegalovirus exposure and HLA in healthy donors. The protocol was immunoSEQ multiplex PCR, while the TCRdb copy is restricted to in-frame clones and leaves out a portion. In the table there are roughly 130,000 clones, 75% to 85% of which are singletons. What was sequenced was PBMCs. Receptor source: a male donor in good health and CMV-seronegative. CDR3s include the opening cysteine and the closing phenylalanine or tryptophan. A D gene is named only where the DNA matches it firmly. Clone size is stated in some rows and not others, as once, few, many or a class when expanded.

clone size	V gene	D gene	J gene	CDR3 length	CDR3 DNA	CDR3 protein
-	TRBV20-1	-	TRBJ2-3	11	TGCAGTGCAACCAAGGGGGATACGCAGTATTTT	CSATKGDTQYF
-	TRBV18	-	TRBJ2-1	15	TGTGCCAGCTCACCTTTGAAAGGGGGAATCAATGAGCAGTTCTTC	CASSPLKGGINEQFF
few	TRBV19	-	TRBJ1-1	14	TGTGCCAGTAGTACATCACAGGGAAGCACTGAAGCTTTCTTT	CASSTSQGSTEAFF
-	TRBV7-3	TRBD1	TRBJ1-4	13	TGTGCCAGCAGCGCGACAGGGGGTGAAAAACTGTTTTTT	CASSATGGEKLFF
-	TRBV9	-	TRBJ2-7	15	TGTGCCAGCAGCGTAGCGCCTAGCGAGGACTACGAGCAGTACTTC	CASSVAPSEDYEQYF
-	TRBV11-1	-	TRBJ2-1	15	TGTGCCAGCAGTTCCGTCCGGTCCTCCTACAATGAGCAGTTCTTC	CASSSVRSSYNEQFF
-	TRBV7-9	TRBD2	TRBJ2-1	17	TGTGCCAGCAGCTTGGGGGGACTAGCGGGGGTTATCAATGAGCAGTTCTTC	CASSLGGLAGVINEQFF
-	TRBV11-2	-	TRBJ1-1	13	TGTGCCAGCAGCTTATCCCAGAACACTGAAGCTTTCTTT	CASSLSQNTEAFF
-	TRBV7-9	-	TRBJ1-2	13	TGTGCCAGCATTAAAACAGGGTTGGATGGCTACACCTTC	CASIKTGLDGYTF
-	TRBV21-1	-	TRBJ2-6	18	TGTGCCAGCAGCAAATTTATGGGTAGGGGTCTTGGGGCCAACGTCCTGACTTTC	CASSKFMGRGLGANVLTF
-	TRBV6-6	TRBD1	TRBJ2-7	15	TGTGCCAGCAGGTACCTTGGACAGGGGTCCTACGAGCAGTACTTC	CASRYLGQGSYEQYF
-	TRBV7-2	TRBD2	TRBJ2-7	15	TGTGCCAGCAGCTTAGTAGGGACTAGAGACTACGAGCAGTACTTC	CASSLVGTRDYEQYF
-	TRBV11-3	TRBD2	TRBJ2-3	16	TGTGCCAGCAGCGCAGGCAAGCGGGAATACGCAGATACGCAGTATTTT	CASSAGKREYADTQYF
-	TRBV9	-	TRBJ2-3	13	TGTGCCAGCAGCGTAGACTACCCAGATACGCAGTATTTT	CASSVDYPDTQYF
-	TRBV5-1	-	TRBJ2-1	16	TGCGCCAGCAGCATACAGGGGCCCAGCGGGGGTGGTGAGCAGTTCTTC	CASSIQGPSGGGEQFF
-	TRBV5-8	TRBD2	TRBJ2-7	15	TGTGCCAGCAGCTTGCGTGCTAGCGGGAGTTACGAGCAGTACTTC	CASSLRASGSYEQYF
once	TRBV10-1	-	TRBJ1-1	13	TGCGCCAGCAGTGAACAGGCCAACACTGAAGCTTTCTTT	CASSEQANTEAFF
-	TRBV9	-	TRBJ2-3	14	TGTGCCAGCAGCACAACTAGCTCGGCAGATACGCAGTATTTT	CASSTTSSADTQYF
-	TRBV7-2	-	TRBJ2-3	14	TGTGCCAGCAGCTTAGGACTAGTTTCGGATACGCAGTATTTT	CASSLGLVSDTQYF
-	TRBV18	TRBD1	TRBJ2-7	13	TGTGCCAGCTCCCCGACAGGGAGCTACGAGCAGTACTTC	CASSPTGSYEQYF
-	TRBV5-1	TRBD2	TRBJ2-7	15	TGCGCCAGCAGCTTGGGTGCGGGGGTCATCAATCAACAGTACTTC	CASSLGAGVINQQYF
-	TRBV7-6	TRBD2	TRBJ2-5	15	TGTGCCAGCAGCTTAGGGCTCCTAGCGGATGAGACCCAGTACTTC	CASSLGLLADETQYF
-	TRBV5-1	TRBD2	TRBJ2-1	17	TGCGCCAGCAGCTCGAGGACTAGCGGGAACTCCTACAATGAGCAGTTCTTC	CASSSRTSGNSYNEQFF
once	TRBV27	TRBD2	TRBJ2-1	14	TGTGCCAGCAGCCTAGCGGGGGGGCCCCATGAGCAGTTCTTC	CASSLAGGPHEQFF
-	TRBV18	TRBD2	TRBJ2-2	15	TGTGCCAGCTCACCCCTGACGGGAGGAGCCGGGGAGCTGTTTTTT	CASSPLTGGAGELFF
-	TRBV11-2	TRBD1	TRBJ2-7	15	TGTGCCAGCAGCTTAGGACCCACAGGGGGCTACGAGCAGTACTTC	CASSLGPTGGYEQYF
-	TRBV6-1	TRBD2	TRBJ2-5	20	TGTGCCAGCAGTGAAAGAAGAGGACTAGCGGGAGGGTCGAGACAAGAGACCCAGTACTTC	CASSERRGLAGGSRQETQYF
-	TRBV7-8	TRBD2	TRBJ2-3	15	TGTGCCAGCAGCTTAGCACTAGCGGGCACAGATACGCAGTATTTT	CASSLALAGTDTQYF
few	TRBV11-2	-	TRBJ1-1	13	TGTGCCAGCAGTTCCCTGAGAGAAACTGAAGCTTTCTTT	CASSSLRETEAFF
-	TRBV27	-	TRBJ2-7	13	TGTGCCAGCAGTTTAAGTCGGGTCTACGAGCAGTACTTC	CASSLSRVYEQYF
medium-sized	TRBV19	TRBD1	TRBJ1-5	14	TGTGCCAGTAGTACGGGACAGGGGGACCAGCCCCAGCATTTT	CASSTGQGDQPQHF
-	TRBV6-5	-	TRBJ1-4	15	TGTGCCAGCACCTCCCTAGGGGGGGCGGAGGAAAAACTGTTTTTT	CASTSLGGAEEKLFF
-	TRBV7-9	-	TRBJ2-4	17	TGTGCCAGCAGCTTAGACCACAACACCCTAGCCAAAAACATTCAGTACTTC	CASSLDHNTLAKNIQYF
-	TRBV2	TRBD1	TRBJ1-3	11	TGTGCCAGCAGGGAACAGGGGTCCCAGGATTTT	CASREQGSQDF
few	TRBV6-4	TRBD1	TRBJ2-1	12	TGTGCCATACCGGGACAGCTAAATGAGCAGTTCTTC	CAIPGQLNEQFF
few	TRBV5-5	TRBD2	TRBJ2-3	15	TGTGCCAGCAGCCAGCTAGCGGGCTCGCCAGATACGCAGTATTTT	CASSQLAGSPDTQYF
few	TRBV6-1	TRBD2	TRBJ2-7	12	TGTGCCAGCAGTGAACGCGGGAGGGAGCAGTACTTC	CASSERGREQYF
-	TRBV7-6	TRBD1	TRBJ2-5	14	TGTGCCAGCAGCGCAGACAGGGTCATAGAGACCCAGTACTTC	CASSADRVIETQYF
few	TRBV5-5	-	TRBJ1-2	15	TGTGCCAGCAGCTTGGCCTGGGGGCAGATAAATGGCTACACCTTC	CASSLAWGQINGYTF
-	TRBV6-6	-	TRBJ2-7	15	TGTGCCAGCAGTTTTGCCGTAGCACTCTCCTACGAGCAGTACTTC	CASSFAVALSYEQYF
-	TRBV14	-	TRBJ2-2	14	TGTGCCAGCAGCGAATACAGAGGGACCGGGGAGCTGTTTTTT	CASSEYRGTGELFF
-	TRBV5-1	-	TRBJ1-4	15	TGCGCCAGCAGCTTGGCCTCGCAGGGTACTGAAAAACTGTTTTTT	CASSLASQGTEKLFF
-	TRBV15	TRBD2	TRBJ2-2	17	TGTGCCACCAGCAGTGGACTAGCAGCCTCGAACACCGGGGAGCTGTTTTTT	CATSSGLAASNTGELFF
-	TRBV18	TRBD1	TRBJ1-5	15	TGTGCCAGCTCACCACCGGGACAGGGAGGGCAGCCCCAGCATTTT	CASSPPGQGGQPQHF
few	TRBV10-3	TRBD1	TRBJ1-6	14	TGTGCCATCAGTGGGGGACAGGGTAATTCACCCCTCCACTTT	CAISGGQGNSPLHF
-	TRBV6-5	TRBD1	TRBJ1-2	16	TGTGCCAGCAGTTTCCAAAACCCACGGGACAGCTATGGCTACACCTTC	CASSFQNPRDSYGYTF
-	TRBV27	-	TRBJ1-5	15	TGTGCCAGCAGTCCTATCCGGGGTTCCAATCAGCCCCAGCATTTT	CASSPIRGSNQPQHF
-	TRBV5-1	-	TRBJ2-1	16	TGCGCCAGCAGCTTGGCTGGTAGCGTCGCCTACAATGAGCAGTTCTTC	CASSLAGSVAYNEQFF
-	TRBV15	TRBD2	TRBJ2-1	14	TGTGCCACCAGCGGGGGGGAGTCCTACAATGAGCAGTTCTTC	CATSGGESYNEQFF
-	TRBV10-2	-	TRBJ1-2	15	TGCGCCAGCAGCTCCCCAGACAGACTCAACTATGGCTACACCTTC	CASSSPDRLNYGYTF
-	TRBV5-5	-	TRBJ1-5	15	TGTGCCAGCAGCTACGCCAACAGGGGCAATCAGCCCCAGCATTTT	CASSYANRGNQPQHF
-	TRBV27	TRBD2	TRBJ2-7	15	TGTGCCAGCAGTTTTCGCCCAGGGACTACCTACGAGCAGTACTTC	CASSFRPGTTYEQYF
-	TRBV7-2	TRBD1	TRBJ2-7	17	TGTGCCAGCAGCTTAGGGGCCCCGTGGACAGGGATCTACGAGCAGTACTTC	CASSLGAPWTGIYEQYF
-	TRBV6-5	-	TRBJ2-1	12	TGTGCCAGCAGTTACTCTGGCATCGGGGAGGTCTTC	CASSYSGIGEVF
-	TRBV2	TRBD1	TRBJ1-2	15	TGTGCCAGCAGTGAGGACGGACAGGGCGCGTATGGCTACACCTTC	CASSEDGQGAYGYTF
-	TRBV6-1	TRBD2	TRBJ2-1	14	TGTGCCAGCAGTGCCGGGACTAGCGGGGGGGTGAGGTTCTTC	CASSAGTSGGVRFF
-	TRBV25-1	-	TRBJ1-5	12	TGTGCCAGCAGGGCGGATACAGGGCAGGAACATTTT	CASRADTGQEHF
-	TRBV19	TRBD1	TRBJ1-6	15	TGTGCCAGTAGTGGGACAGGGTTAAAAAATTCACCCCTCCACTTT	CASSGTGLKNSPLHF
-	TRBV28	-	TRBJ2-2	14	TGTGCCAGCACCAGAGGGGGTTCGCGCGAGGAGCTGTTTTTT	CASTRGGSREELFF